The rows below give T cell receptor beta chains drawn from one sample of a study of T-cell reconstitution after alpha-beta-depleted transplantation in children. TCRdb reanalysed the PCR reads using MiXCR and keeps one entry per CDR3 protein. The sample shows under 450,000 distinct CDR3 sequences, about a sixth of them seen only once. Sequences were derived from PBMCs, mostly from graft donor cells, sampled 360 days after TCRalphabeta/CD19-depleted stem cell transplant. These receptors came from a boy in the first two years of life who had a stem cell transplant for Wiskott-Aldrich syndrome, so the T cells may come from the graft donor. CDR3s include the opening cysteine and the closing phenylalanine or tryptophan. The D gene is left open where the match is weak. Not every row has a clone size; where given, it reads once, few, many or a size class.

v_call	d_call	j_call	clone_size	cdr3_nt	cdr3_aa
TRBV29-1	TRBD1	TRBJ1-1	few	TGCAGCGTGGAAGACAGGGGGCCGGGAGCTTTCTTT	CSVEDRGPGAFF
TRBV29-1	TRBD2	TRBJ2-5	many	TGCAGCGTTGCGCGGGGGGGACAAGAGACCCAGTACTTC	CSVARGGQETQYF
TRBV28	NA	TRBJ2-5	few	TGTGCCAGCAAAGGTTCCGGCGGCGTACAAGAGACCCAGTACTTC	CASKGSGGVQETQYF
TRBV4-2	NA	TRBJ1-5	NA	TGTGCCAGCAGCCACGCGGCAGGGGATAGCAATCAGCCCCAGCATTTT	CASSHAAGDSNQPQHF
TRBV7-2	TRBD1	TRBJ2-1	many	TGTGCCAGCAGCTTAGACGGACAGGGATACAATGAGCAGTTCTTC	CASSLDGQGYNEQFF
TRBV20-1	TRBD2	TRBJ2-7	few	TGCAGTGCTAGGTCAACCGGGACTAGCGGCTCCTTC	CSARSTGTSGSF
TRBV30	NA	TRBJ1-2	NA	TGTGCCTGGAGCCGCCGGGGTAACTATGGCTACACCTTC	CAWSRRGNYGYTF
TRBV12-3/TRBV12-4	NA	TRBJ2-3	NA	TGTGCCAGCAGTGATCCAAGGGGGAAGTATACAGATACGCAGTATTTT	CASSDPRGKYTDTQYF
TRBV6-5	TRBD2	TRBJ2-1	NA	TGTGCCAGCAGTTACTCGAAGCGGGGCGCGGGTGAGCAGTTCTTC	CASSYSKRGAGEQFF
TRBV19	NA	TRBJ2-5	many	TGTGCCAGTAGTATAGATCAAGAGACCCAGTACTTC	CASSIDQETQYF
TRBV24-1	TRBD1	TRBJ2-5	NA	TGTGCCACCAGTGATCCCCCCGGACAGGGCTCCCAAGAGACCCAGTACTTC	CATSDPPGQGSQETQYF
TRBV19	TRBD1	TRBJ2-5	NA	TGTGCCAGTAGTATCCGGCCGACAGGGCACGAGACCCAGTACTTC	CASSIRPTGHETQYF
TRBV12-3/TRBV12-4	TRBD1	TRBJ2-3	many	TGTGCCAGCAGTCACGCGACAGGGGGCGCAACAGATACGCAGTATTTT	CASSHATGGATDTQYF
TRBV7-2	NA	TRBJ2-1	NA	TGTGCCAGCAGCCGTGGGGCCCACTACAATGAGCAGTTCTTC	CASSRGAHYNEQFF
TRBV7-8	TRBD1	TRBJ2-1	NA	TGTGCCAGCAGCTTAGGGCTCCGGACAGGGGGGAGCTCCTACAATGAGCAGTTCTTC	CASSLGLRTGGSSYNEQFF
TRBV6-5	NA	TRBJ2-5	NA	TGTGCCAGCAGTTATTTTGGGGAGACCCAGTACTTC	CASSYFGETQYF
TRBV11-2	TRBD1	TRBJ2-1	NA	TGTGCCAGCAGCTTGGGGACAGGGGGTGTTAGCTCCTACAATGAGCAGTTCTTC	CASSLGTGGVSSYNEQFF
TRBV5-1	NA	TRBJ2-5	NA	TGCGCCAGCAGCCTGGACAGCGTCCAAGAGACCCAGTACTTC	CASSLDSVQETQYF
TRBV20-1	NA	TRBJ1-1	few	TGCAGTGCTAGCAGGACGAACACTGAAGCTTTCTTT	CSASRTNTEAFF
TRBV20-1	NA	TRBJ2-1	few	TGCAGTGCTATGGCGGTCTTATCCTACAATGAGCAGTTCTTC	CSAMAVLSYNEQFF
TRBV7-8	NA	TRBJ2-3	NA	TGTGCCAGCAGCTTTGGGGGGCTAATTGGCACAGATACGCAGTATTTT	CASSFGGLIGTDTQYF
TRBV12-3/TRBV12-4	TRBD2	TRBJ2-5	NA	TGTGCCAGCAGGAGAGCTAGCGGGGGGGAGACCCAGTACTTC	CASRRASGGETQYF
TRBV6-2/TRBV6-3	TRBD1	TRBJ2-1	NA	TGTGCCAGCAGTTACACCTTGCGGGACAGGGGATACAATGAGCAGTTCTTC	CASSYTLRDRGYNEQFF
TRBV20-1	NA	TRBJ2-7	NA	TGCAGTGCCACGACAGCTCCCCTTGCCTACGAGCAGTACTTC	CSATTAPLAYEQYF
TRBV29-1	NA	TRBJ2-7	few	TGCAGCGTTGACTCCAGAGTGGGCGAGCAGTACTTC	CSVDSRVGEQYF
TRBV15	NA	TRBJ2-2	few	TGTGCCACCAGCACGCGTCTCACCGGGGAGCTGTTTTTT	CATSTRLTGELFF
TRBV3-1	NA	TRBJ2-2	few	TGTGCCAGCAGCGCCGGACAGCCCGGCACCGGGGAGCTGTTTTTT	CASSAGQPGTGELFF
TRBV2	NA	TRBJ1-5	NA	TGTGCCAGCAGTCAGGGTTTGGGGCCGAAGCAGCCCCAGCATTTT	CASSQGLGPKQPQHF
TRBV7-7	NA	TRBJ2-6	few	TGTGCCAGCAGCCCCCTAGGGGTGGGGGCTGGGGCCAACGTCCTGACTTTC	CASSPLGVGAGANVLTF
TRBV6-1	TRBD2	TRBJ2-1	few	TGTGCCAGCAGAGGGACTAGCGGGAGTGGGGTTGAGCAGTTCTTC	CASRGTSGSGVEQFF
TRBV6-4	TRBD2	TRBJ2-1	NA	TGTGCCAGCGCCCCCGAGAGCGGGGGGAGGGTTGAGCAGTTCTTC	CASAPESGGRVEQFF
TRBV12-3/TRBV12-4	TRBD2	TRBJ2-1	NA	TGTGCCAGCAGTTTAGCCGACATAGCGGGAGGGAGGTTTAGGAATGAGCAGTTCTTC	CASSLADIAGGRFRNEQFF
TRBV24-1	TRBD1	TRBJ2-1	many	TGTGCCACCGCGCGAGGACAGGGGAGGGGGGATGAGCAGTTCTTC	CATARGQGRGDEQFF
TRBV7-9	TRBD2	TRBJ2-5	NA	TGTGCCAGCAGCTTCCGGACTAGCGGGGAGGGACAAGAGACCCAGTACTTC	CASSFRTSGEGQETQYF
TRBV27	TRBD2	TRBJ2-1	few	TGTGCCAGCAGCCCCTTGGGGGGGTCAAACAATGAGCAGTTCTTC	CASSPLGGSNNEQFF
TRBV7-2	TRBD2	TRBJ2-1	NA	TGTGCCAGCAGCCCGCAAAGCGGGAGGCATTCTAATGAGCAGTTCTTC	CASSPQSGRHSNEQFF
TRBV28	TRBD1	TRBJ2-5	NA	TGTGCCAGCAGACCCGACAGGGGGTTGTACCAAGAGACCCAGTACTTC	CASRPDRGLYQETQYF
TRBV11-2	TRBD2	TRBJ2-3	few	TGTGCCAGCACCCCCCCGACTAGCGGGACAGTAGCGGATACGCAGTATTTT	CASTPPTSGTVADTQYF
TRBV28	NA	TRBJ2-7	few	TGTGCCAGCAGTTTAACCACAGGGCGGACCCTCCTTTACGAGCAGTACTTC	CASSLTTGRTLLYEQYF
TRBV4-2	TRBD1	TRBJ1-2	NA	TGTGCCAGCAGCCGAGGGACAGGATTCTATGGCTACACCTTC	CASSRGTGFYGYTF
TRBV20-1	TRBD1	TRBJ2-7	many	TGCAGTGCTAGATCCCCCGGGACAGGCCCCTACGAGCAGTACTTC	CSARSPGTGPYEQYF
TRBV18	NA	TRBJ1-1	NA	TGTGCCAGCTCACCAGGGGCGAACACTGAAGCTTTCTTT	CASSPGANTEAFF
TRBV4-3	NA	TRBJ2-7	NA	TGCGCCAGCAGCCAAGAAGGCAGGGGCTACGAGCAGTACTTC	CASSQEGRGYEQYF
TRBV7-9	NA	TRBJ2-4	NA	TGTGCCAGCAGCTCCTTTGCCAAAAACATTCAGTACTTC	CASSSFAKNIQYF
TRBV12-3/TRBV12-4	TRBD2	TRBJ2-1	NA	TGTGCCAGCAGTGACGTACTGATGCTAGCGGGAACCAATGAGCAGTTCTTC	CASSDVLMLAGTNEQFF
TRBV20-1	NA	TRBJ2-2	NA	TGCAGTGCTAGAGATTGGGCAGGGGCGAAGGGCGGGGAGCTGTTTTTT	CSARDWAGAKGGELFF